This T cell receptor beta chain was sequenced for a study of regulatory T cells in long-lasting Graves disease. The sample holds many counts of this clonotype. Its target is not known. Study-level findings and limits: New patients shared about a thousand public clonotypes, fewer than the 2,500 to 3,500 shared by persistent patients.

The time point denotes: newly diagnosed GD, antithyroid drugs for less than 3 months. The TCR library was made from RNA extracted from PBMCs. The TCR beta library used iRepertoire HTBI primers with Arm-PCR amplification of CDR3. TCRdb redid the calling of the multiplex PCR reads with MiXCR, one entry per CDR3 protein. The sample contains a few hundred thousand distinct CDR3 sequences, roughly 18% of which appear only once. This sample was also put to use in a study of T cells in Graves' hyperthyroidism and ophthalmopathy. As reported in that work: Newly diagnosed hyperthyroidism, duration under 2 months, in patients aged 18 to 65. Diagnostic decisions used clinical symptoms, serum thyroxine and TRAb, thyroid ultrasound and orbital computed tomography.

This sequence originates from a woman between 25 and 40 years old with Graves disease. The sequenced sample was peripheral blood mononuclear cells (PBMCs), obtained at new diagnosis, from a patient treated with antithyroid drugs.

The CDR3 sequence is CASSLAGVVSGANVLTF. The DNA for the CDR3 is TGTGCCAGCAGCTTAGCCGGAGTTGTCTCTGGGGCCAACGTCCTGACTTTC. The chain has TRBV7-2 and TRBJ2-6; no clear D gene. This CDR3 is built from 17 residues. Germline CDR1 is SGHTA and CDR2 is FQGNSA. The V and J ends lost 0 bases and 0 bases respectively, with 9 bases between them.